This T cell receptor beta chain appears in the sequencing data of a study of neoadjuvant anti-PD-1 for oral cavity cancer. This CDR3 is built from 15 residues. Germline CDR1 is LNHDA and CDR2 is SQIVND (reference sequence). V lost 5 bases to trimming and J lost 1 base, with 14 bases between them. The protocol was immunoSEQ multiplex PCR, while the TCRdb copy is restricted to in-frame clones and leaves out a portion. The profile covers about 7,800 clones, with around 74% appearing a single time and just over 3% taken by the ten largest. Time point described: after neoadjuvant nivolumab, at surgical resection.

The input for sequencing was PBMCs, taken after nivolumab (anti-PD-1) treatment. This sequence joins TRBV19 and TRBJ1-2; D gene uncertain. The receptor's source is a person between 35 and 79 years old with oral cavity squamous cell carcinoma. This CDR3 reads CASSEDIALNYGYTF. The CDR3 nucleotides read TGTGCCAGTAGTGAGGATATAGCTCTTAACTATGGCTACACCTTC.